The 26 T cell receptor beta chains given below trace back to one sample, sequenced in a study of cytomegalovirus exposure and HLA in healthy donors. Amplification used 60 Vbeta primers and 13 Jbeta primers. Assay used: immunoSEQ multiplex PCR; TCRdb lists only in-frame clones, some missing. The table shows approximately 130,000 clones, with approximately 85% occurring only once. The sequenced sample consisted of PBMCs. Receptors originate from a woman in her 30s in good health and CMV-seropositive.

The chain carries TRBV7-3 and TRBJ2-2; TRBD2 matches 10 bases. This CDR3 is built from 16 residues. From germline, CDR1 is SGHTA and CDR2 FQGTGA. After removal of 5 bases from V and 0 bases from J, the junction contained 3 bases not matched to a gene. CDR3 DNA: TGTGCCAGCAGCCCCGGACTAGCGGCGAACACCGGGGAGCTGTTTTTT. Translating gives CASSPGLAANTGELFF.

The chain has TRBV10-3 and TRBJ1-1, with TRBD1 matching 7 bases. V dropped 5 bases and J dropped 11; count of bases not matched to a gene: 14. The CDR3 loop spans 14 amino acids. CDR1 is ENHRY, CDR2 SYGVKD, per germline. The CDR3 region has the DNA TGTGCCATCAGTAACCTAGGACAGGCCGTGGGGGCTTTCTTT. Its translation is CAISNLGQAVGAFF.

The chain employs TRBV6-5 and TRBJ1-5; possible D gene TRBD1, 5 bases. Trimming shortened V by 7 bases and J by 6 bases, and 13 bases separated the two germline ends. The CDR3 contains 13 residues. The V gene's germline CDR1 is MNHEY and CDR2 SVGAGI. The CDR3 sequence is CASNRQKGQPQHF. The CDR3, as DNA: TGTGCCAGCAATAGACAGAAAGGTCAGCCCCAGCATTTT.

CDR3 residues: CASSLGGTEQYF. For the CDR3, the DNA is TGTGCCAGCAGCTTGGGGGGAACCGAGCAGTACTTC. This chain connects TRBV7-9 to TRBJ2-7, with a tentative D call TRBD2 (6 bases). CDR1 and CDR2 (germline): SEHNR, FQNEAQ (reference sequence). The CDR3 contains 12 residues. With 3 bases removed from V and 6 bases from J, the gap between germline ends came to 9 bases. Drawing the rest from reference TRBV7-9 and TRBJ2-7, the complete variable domain is DTGVSQNPRHKITKRGQNVTFRCDPISEHNRLYWYRQTLGQGPEFLTYFQNEAQLEKSRLLSDRFSAERPKGSFSTLEIQRTEQGDSAMYLCASSLGGTEQYFGPGTRLTVT.

V gene TRBV28 combines with J gene TRBJ1-2; D is undetermined. This CDR3 contains 14 residues. The germline V gene encodes CDR1 MDHEN and CDR2 SYDVKM. V was shortened by 2 bases and J by 3 bases, with 10 bases between the two germline ends. The CDR3 is CASSLMGSDYGYTF. CDR3 DNA: TGTGCCAGCAGTTTAATGGGGAGTGACTATGGCTACACCTTC.

The V gene is TRBV5-6, the J gene TRBJ1-1; 9 bases are a match to TRBD1. With V trimmed by 3 bases and J by 0 bases, 3 bases remained unmatched. CDR1 SGHDT and CDR2 YYEEEE come from the germline V gene. The CDR3 extends over 15 amino acids. CDR3 residues: CASSWGTGMNTEAFF. The CDR3, as DNA: TGTGCCAGCAGCTGGGGGACAGGGATGAACACTGAAGCTTTCTTT.

DNA for the CDR3: TGTGCCAGCAAAGGGGACAGGGTCATGAACACTGAAGCTTTCTTT. This sequence encodes CASKGDRVMNTEAFF. J is TRBJ1-1 and V is TRBV6-6; the match to TRBD1 covers 9 bases. The CDR3 has 15 residues. The junction had 6 bases not matched to a gene; V was cut back by 7 bases and J by 0 bases. Germline V gene data show CDR1 as MNHNY and CDR2 as SVGAGI (reference sequence).

V is TRBV10-3 and J is TRBJ2-1, with D possibly being TRBD1 (6 bases). There are 13 residues in the CDR3. With 6 bases removed from V and 8 bases from J, the gap between germline ends came to 14 bases. Germline assignment: CDR1 ENHRY and CDR2 SYGVKD. CDR3 amino acids: CAIRPGTIDEQFF. The DNA of the CDR3 is TGTGCCATCAGGCCAGGGACAATCGATGAGCAGTTCTTC.

With respect to this clone: The same CDR3 arises from other DNA sequences in this sample as well. The chain links TRBV10-3 to TRBJ1-2; the match to TRBD1 covers 7 bases. The ends lost 0 bases at V and 8 bases at J; junction bases unmatched: 3. Germline loops: CDR1 ENHRY, CDR2 SYGVKD. CDR3 size: 13 residues. The CDR3 loop is CAISESTGYGYTF. DNA of the CDR3: TGTGCCATCAGTGAGTCGACAGGGTACGGCTACACCTTC.

J is TRBJ2-7 and V is TRBV6-1; D is possibly TRBD2 (5 bases). Germline CDR1 is MNHNS and CDR2 is SASEGT. The CDR3 extends over 12 amino acids. V lost 6 bases and J 4 bases, leaving 10 bases between the germline ends. The CDR3 nucleotides are TGTGCCAGCAGCCCCGCGGGTTACGAGCAGTACTTC. This codes for CASSPAGYEQYF.

The chain employs TRBV9 and TRBJ1-4; D unresolved. Germline V CDR1 and CDR2: SGDLS, YYNGEE. CDR3 length equals 16 residues. Deletions cut 4 bases from V and 1 base from J, with 14 bases between. The CDR3 region has the DNA TGTGCCAGCAGCCCCCAGGTGGCGGGAACTAATGAAAAACTGTTTTTT. Translation: CASSPQVAGTNEKLFF.

V and J are TRBV5-1 and TRBJ2-7, with a weak D call TRBD1 (6 bases). This CDR3 comprises 11 residues. V gave up 4 bases and J gave up 5 bases, with 7 bases separating them. The germline V gene has CDR1 SGHRS and CDR2 YFSETQ. The chain's CDR3 is CASSRDNEQYF. The CDR3 bases are TGCGCCAGCAGCAGGGACAACGAGCAGTACTTC.

The rearrangement uses TRBV6-1 and TRBJ2-7; D is unclear. Between the trimmed V and J ends, which lost 4 bases and 2 bases, there was a span of 9 bases. CDR3 length: 13 amino acids. Germline V gives CDR1 MNHNS, CDR2 SASEGT. CDR3 protein: CASSVSLAYEQYF. The CDR3 coding sequence is TGTGCCAGCAGTGTTTCTCTCGCCTACGAGCAGTACTTC.

This chain joins TRBV18 and TRBJ1-1; maybe TRBD1 (5 bases). The CDR3 spans 17 residues. V lost 3 bases and J 6 bases, leaving 23 bases between the germline ends. The V gene's germline CDR1 is KGHSH and CDR2 LQKENI. CDR3 nucleotide sequence: TGTGCCAGCTCACCGACAGTTTACCCAAACCCAAACCCTGAAGCTTTCTTT. It codes for CASSPTVYPNPNPEAFF.

A word on this clone: One end of the junction does not line up with germline, which may come from a read error. This chain uses TRBV7-9 with TRBJ1-4; possibly TRBD1 for D (5 bases). In germline, CDR1 is SEHNR, CDR2 FQNEAQ (reference sequence). The CDR3 runs to 14 residues. This CDR3 is CSSSLTELNEKLFF. In nucleotides, the CDR3 is TGTTCCAGCAGCCTGACAGAGCTTAATGAAAAACTGTTTTTT.

V and J are TRBV13 and TRBJ1-1; D not certain. V lost 4 bases, J lost 3 bases, and 12 bases lay in between. This CDR3 has 14 amino acids. Per germline, CDR1 PRHDT and CDR2 FYEKMQ (reference sequence). The CDR3 coding sequence is TGTGCCAGCAGCTCCTCGGGAGATTACACTGAAGCTTTCTTT. Translated: CASSSSGDYTEAFF. Drawing the rest from reference TRBV13 and TRBJ1-1, the complete variable domain is AAGVIQSPRHLIKEKRETATLKCYPIPRHDTVYWYQQGPGQDPQFLISFYEKMQSDKGSIPDRFSAQQFSDYHSELNMSSLELGDSALYFCASSSSGDYTEAFFGQGTRLTVV.

CDR3 sequence: CASSSHLFSGSDTGELFF. The CDR3 DNA sequence: TGTGCCAGCAGCTCTCACCTCTTTAGCGGGAGTGACACCGGGGAGCTGTTTTTT. The rearrangement uses TRBV11-3 and TRBJ2-2, with 9 bases lining up with TRBD2. The V and J ends lost 4 bases and 3 bases, in that order; junction bases with no gene match: 12. The CDR3 is 18 amino acids. The germline V gene encodes CDR1 SGHNT and CDR2 YENEEA.

The CDR3 protein is CATSSEDREAGYTF. CDR3 bases: TGTGCCACCAGCAGTGAGGACAGGGAGGCTGGCTACACCTTC. The chain combines TRBV15 with TRBJ1-2, with 8 positions matching TRBD1. In germline, CDR1 is LNHNV, CDR2 YYDKDF (reference sequence). The CDR3 has 14 amino acids. Trimming at V came to 3 bases and at J to 7 bases, leaving 7 bases not matched to a gene.

This chain uses TRBV9 with TRBJ2-1; TRBD2 matches 10 bases. With V trimmed by 4 bases and J by 2 bases, 0 bases remained unmatched. This CDR3 is built from 14 residues. Germline CDR1 SGDLS, CDR2 YYNGEE. The CDR3 is CASSSGGAYNEQFF. The CDR3 nucleotides read TGTGCCAGCAGCAGCGGGGGGGCCTACAATGAGCAGTTCTTC. The complete variable domain, with remaining parts taken from reference TRBV9 and TRBJ2-1, reads DSGVTQTPKHLITATGQRVTLRCSPRSGDLSVYWYQQSLDQGLQFLIQYYNGEERAKGNILERFSAQQFPDLHSELNLSSLELGDSALYFCASSSGGAYNEQFFGPGTRLTVL.

Comments on this clone: The junction departs from the called germline gene at one end, perhaps through a read error. This rearrangement joins TRBV4-1 to TRBJ1-3; unclear D gene. Germline values: CDR1 MGHRA, CDR2 YSYEKL. The CDR3 is 16 residues long. The CDR3 nucleotides read TGCGCCAGCAGCCTGGCGGGAGGCCCCTCTGGAAACACTATATATTTT. The encoded protein is CASSLAGGPSGNTIYF.

This clone was seen more than once but under ten times. The J gene is TRBJ2-7, the V gene TRBV10-1, with D perhaps TRBD2 (5 bases). This CDR3 has 16 residues. V lost 2 bases and J 2 bases, leaving 16 bases between the germline ends. CDR1 is WNHNN and CDR2 is SYGVQD in the germline V gene (reference sequence). The DNA of the CDR3 is TGCGCCAGCAGTGAGGGTCCCCCGGGATCAGCCTACGAGCAGTACTTC. It translates to CASSEGPPGSAYEQYF.

The genes are TRBV10-1 and TRBJ2-5, with D tentatively TRBD2 (6 bases). The J call may be faulty, since TRBJ2-7 better matches the DNA end. The germline V gene encodes CDR1 WNHNN and CDR2 SYGVQD (reference sequence). The CDR3 contains 14 residues. CDR3 region: CASSESGSFYEQYF. CDR3 DNA sequence: TGCGCCAGCAGTGAGTCCGGGAGTTTCTACGAGCAGTACTTC.

Concerning this clone: At one end, the junction sequence differs from germline, possibly due to a read error. The J gene is TRBJ2-7, the V gene TRBV7-9; 10 nucleotides line up with TRBD2. CDR1 SEHNR and CDR2 FQNEAQ come from the germline V gene (reference sequence). There are 14 residues in the CDR3. The CDR3 DNA follows: TGTTCCAGCACCTCTAGCGGGGGCCCCTACGAGCAGTACTTC. It codes for CSSTSSGGPYEQYF. Variable domain in full (rest from reference TRBV7-9 and TRBJ2-7): DTGVSQNPRHKITKRGQNVTFRCDPISEHNRLYWYRQTLGQGPEFLTYFQNEAQLEKSRLLSDRFSAERPKGSFSTLEIQRTEQGDSAMYLCSSTSSGGPYEQYFGPGTRLTVT.

The CDR3 bases are TGTGCCAGCAGTGAAAATGGTAGTGGCGGAAAACTGTTTTTT. Protein sequence: CASSENGSGGKLFF. The rearrangement links TRBV2 to TRBJ1-4, with D unresolved. Germline V CDR1 and CDR2: SNHLY, FYNNEI. The CDR3 has 14 residues. V lost 2 bases, J lost 10 bases, and 14 bases lay in between.

This rearrangement joins TRBV6-1 to TRBJ2-5, with D possibly being TRBD2 (7 bases). The CDR3 loop spans 13 amino acids. Germline CDR1 MNHNS, CDR2 SASEGT. Trimming removed 6 bases at V and 5 bases at J, with 13 bases between. CDR3 DNA sequence: TGTGCCAGCAGGAGAGGGGGAGGGGAGACCCAGTACTTC. It is translated as CASRRGGGETQYF.

The chain couples TRBV29-1 to TRBJ2-3, with D possibly matching TRBD2 (5 bases). The CDR3 covers 16 residues. V was cut by 0 bases and J by 5 bases, with 18 bases left in between. Per the germline V gene, CDR1 is SQVTM and CDR2 is ANQGSEA. The CDR3 DNA reads as TGCAGCGTTGAAGATCTCCCCGGGAATCGCGTAGATACGCAGTATTTT. It yields the protein CSVEDLPGNRVDTQYF.